This T cell receptor (beta chain) was obtained from a study of blood T cell repertoires in COVID-19. This clone was observed a handful of times. Germline-derived CDR1 and CDR2 are LNHNV and YYDKDF (reference sequence). The ends were cut back, 9 bases at V and 9 bases at J, with 18 bases in the middle. The CDR3 spans 14 residues. Assay used: immunoSEQ multiplex PCR; TCRdb lists only in-frame clones, some missing. The sample holds about 190,000 clones; around 85% are singletons and the top ten take under 4%. The rearrangement joins TRBV15 to TRBJ1-6; D perhaps matches TRBD1 (6 bases). The receptor's source is a woman in her thirties who had recovered from COVID-19. The source material was PBMCs or T cells enriched from blood (not recorded which). The CDR3 DNA is TGTGCCACGAGGGGGGGCCACCCCATTTCACCCCTCCACTTT. It encodes CATRGGHPISPLHF. Complete variable domain (other parts from reference TRBV15 and TRBJ1-6): DAMVIQNPRYQVTQFGKPVTLSCSQTLNHNVMYWYQQKSSQAPKLLFHYYDKDFNNEADTPDNFQSRRPNTSFCFLDIRSPGLGDTAMYLCATRGGHPISPLHFGNGTRLTVT.